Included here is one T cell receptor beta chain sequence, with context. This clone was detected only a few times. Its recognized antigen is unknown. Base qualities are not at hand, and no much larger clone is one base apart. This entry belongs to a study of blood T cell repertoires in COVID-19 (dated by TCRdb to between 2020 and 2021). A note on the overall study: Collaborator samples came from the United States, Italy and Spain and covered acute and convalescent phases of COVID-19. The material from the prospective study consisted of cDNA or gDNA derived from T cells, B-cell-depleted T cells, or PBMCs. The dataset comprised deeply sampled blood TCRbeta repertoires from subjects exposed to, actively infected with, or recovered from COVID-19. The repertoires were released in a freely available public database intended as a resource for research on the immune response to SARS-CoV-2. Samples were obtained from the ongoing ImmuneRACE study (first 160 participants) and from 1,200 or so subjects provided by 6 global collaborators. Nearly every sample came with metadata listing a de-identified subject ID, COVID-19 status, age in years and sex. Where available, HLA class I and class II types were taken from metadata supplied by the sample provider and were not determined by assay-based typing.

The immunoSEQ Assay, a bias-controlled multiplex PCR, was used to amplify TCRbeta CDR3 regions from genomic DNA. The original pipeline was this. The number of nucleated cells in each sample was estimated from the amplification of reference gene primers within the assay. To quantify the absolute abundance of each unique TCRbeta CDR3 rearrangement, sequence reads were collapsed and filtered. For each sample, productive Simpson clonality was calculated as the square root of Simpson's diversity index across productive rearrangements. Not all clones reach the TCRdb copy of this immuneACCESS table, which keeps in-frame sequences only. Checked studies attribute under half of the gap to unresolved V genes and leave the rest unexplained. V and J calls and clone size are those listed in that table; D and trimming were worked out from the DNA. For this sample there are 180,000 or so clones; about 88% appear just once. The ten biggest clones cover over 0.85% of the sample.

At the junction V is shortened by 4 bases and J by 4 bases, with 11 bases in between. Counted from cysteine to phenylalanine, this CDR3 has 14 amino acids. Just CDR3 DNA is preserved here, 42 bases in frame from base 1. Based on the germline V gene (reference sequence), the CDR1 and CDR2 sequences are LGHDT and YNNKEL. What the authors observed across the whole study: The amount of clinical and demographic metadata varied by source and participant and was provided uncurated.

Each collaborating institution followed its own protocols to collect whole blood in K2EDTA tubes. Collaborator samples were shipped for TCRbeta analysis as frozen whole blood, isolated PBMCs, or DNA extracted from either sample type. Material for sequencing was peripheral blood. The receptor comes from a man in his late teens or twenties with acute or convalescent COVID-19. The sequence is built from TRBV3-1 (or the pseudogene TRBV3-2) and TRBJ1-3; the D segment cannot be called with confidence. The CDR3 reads CASSLTYRGNTIYF. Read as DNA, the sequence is TGTGCCAGCAGCCTGACTTATCGAGGAAACACCATATATTTT.